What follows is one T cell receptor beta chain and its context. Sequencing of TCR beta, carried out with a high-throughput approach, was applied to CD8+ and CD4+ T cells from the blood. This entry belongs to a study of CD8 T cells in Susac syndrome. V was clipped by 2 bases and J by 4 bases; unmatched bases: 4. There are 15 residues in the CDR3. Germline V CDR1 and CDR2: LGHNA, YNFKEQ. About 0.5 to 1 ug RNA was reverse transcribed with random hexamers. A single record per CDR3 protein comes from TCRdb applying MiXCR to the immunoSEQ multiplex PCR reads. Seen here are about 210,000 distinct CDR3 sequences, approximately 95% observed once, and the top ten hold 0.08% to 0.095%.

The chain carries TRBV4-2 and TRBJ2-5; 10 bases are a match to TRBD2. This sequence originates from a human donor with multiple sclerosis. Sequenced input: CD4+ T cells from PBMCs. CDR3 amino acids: CASSQRSGGVETQYF. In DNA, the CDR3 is TGTGCCAGCAGCCAAAGGAGCGGGGGGGTAGAGACCCAGTACTTC.